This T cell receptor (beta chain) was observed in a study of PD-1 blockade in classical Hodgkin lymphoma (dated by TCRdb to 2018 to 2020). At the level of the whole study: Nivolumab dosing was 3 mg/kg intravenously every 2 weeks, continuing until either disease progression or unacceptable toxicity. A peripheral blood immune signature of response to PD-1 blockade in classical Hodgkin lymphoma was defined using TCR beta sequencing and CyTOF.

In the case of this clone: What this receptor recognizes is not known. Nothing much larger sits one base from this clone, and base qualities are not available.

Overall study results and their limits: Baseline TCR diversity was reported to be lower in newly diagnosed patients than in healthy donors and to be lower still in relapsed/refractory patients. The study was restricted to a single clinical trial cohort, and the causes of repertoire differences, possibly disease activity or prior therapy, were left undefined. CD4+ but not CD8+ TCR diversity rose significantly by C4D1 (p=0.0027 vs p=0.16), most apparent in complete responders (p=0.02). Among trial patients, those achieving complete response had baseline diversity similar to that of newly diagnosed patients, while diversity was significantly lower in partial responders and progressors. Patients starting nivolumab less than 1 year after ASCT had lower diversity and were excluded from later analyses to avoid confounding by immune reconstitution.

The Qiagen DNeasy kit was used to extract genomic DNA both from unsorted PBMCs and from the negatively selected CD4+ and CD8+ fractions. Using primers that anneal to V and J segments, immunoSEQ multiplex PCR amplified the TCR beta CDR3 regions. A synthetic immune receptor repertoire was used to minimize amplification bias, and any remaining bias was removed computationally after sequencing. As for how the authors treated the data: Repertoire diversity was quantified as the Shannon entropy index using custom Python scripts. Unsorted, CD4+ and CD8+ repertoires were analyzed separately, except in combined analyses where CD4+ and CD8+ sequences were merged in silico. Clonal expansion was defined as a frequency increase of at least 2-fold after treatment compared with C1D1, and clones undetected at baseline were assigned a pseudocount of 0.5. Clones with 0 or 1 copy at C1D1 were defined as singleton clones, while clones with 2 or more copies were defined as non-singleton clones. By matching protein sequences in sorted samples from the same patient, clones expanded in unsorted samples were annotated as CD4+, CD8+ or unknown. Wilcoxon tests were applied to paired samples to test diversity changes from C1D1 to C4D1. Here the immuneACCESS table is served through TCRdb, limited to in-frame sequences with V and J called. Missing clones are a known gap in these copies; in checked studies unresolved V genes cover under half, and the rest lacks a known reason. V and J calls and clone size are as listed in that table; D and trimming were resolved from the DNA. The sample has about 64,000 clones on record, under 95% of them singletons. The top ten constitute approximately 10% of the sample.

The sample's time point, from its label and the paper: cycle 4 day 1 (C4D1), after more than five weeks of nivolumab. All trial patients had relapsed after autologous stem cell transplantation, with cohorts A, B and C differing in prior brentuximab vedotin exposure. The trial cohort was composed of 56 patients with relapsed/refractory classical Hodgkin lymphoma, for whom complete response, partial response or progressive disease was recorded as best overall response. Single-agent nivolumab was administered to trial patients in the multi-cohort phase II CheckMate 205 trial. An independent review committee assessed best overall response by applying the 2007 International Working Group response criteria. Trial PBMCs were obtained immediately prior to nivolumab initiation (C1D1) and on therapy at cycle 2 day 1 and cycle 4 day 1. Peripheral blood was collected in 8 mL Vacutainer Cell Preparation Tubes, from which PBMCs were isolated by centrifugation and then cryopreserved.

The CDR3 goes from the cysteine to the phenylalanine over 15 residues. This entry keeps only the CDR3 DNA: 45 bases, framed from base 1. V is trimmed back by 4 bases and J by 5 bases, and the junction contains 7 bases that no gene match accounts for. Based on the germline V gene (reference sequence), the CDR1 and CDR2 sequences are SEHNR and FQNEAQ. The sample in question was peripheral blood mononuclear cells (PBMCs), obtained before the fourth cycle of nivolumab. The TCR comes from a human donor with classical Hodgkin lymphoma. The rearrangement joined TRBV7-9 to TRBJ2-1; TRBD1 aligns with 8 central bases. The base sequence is TGTGCCAGCAGCTCCCCGGACAGGGTCAACAATGAGCAGTTCTTC. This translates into CASSSPDRVNNEQFF.